Following are 21 T cell receptor beta chains from one sample sequenced in a study of CD8+CD57+ T cells in acquired aplastic anemia. The patients chosen for sequencing had shown expansion of CD8+CD57+ cells (detected by flow cytometry). Profiling that covered TCR beta VDJ and CDR3 relied on genomic DNA as its template. MiXCR, applied by TCRdb to the reads, yields one record per CDR3 protein. The table has approximately 80,000 distinct CDR3 sequences, just over 70% seen once. The sequenced sample consisted of sorted CD4+, CD8+, or CD8+CD57+ T cells (not recorded which) from PBMCs. The receptor set was obtained from a human donor with aplastic anemia.

In regard to this clonotype: One end of the junction varies from germline; a read error may be responsible. This chain connects TRBV4-1 to TRBJ1-1; D unclear. The V gene's germline CDR1 is MGHRA and CDR2 YSYEKL. The CDR3 consists of 14 residues. In DNA, the CDR3 is TGCGCCAGCGGCCAAGGGTTTGGATGCACTGAAGCTTTCTTT. Translating it yields CASGQGFGCTEAFF.

This clonotype was detected only a few times. J is TRBJ1-2 and V is TRBV29-1; D call uncertain. The CDR3 loop spans 12 amino acids. Deletions cut 4 bases from V and 5 bases from J, with 11 bases between. Germline V gene lookup returns CDR1 SQVTM and CDR2 ANQGSEA. The CDR3 DNA reads TGCAGCGTTGCTGGGGAGTGGTATGGCTACACCTTC. This codes for CSVAGEWYGYTF.

The V and J genes are TRBV7-7 and TRBJ2-1; D is perhaps TRBD2 (5 bases). The length of the CDR3 is 16 residues. The germline CDR1 and CDR2 sequences are SSHAT and FNYEAQ (reference sequence). The CDR3 here is CVSSPYGRRTYNEQFF. The CDR3 DNA reads as TGTGTTAGCAGCCCCTACGGACGGCGGACTTACAATGAGCAGTTCTTC. The variable domain in full, completed from reference TRBV7-7 and TRBJ2-1, reads GAGVSQSPRYKVTKRGQDVTLRCDPISSHATLYWYQQALGQGPEFLTYFNYEAQPDKSGLPSDRFSAERPEGSISTLTIQRTEQRDSAMYRCVSSPYGRRTYNEQFFGPGTRLTVL.

This clonotype occurred a few times. The rearrangement joins TRBV14 to TRBJ2-5; no reliable D call. V was cut by 4 bases and J by 2 bases, with 8 bases left in between. The CDR3 is 13 amino acids. Germline V lookup: CDR1 SGHDN, CDR2 FVKESK. CDR3 protein: CASSRTIQETQYF. CDR3 coding DNA: TGTGCCAGCAGCCGTACGATACAAGAGACCCAGTACTTC.

The chain uses TRBV2 and TRBJ1-2; 10 bases fit TRBD1. The CDR3 extends over 13 amino acids. Germline V lookup: CDR1 SNHLY, CDR2 FYNNEI. J gave up 4 bases and V 8 bases, and 4 bases lay outside the gene matches. The CDR3 loop is CASEGQGLYGYTF. Here the CDR3 DNA reads TGTGCCAGCGAGGGACAGGGGCTCTATGGCTACACCTTC.

V gene TRBV10-3 combines with J gene TRBJ1-1; D perhaps matches TRBD1 (6 bases). Trimming shortened V by 6 bases and J by 1 base, and 15 bases separated the two germline ends. The germline V gene has CDR1 ENHRY and CDR2 SYGVKD. The CDR3 is made up of 15 amino acids. CDR3 DNA: TGTGCCATCAGGAATTCCGGGACATCGAACACTGAAGCTTTCTTT. This translates into CAIRNSGTSNTEAFF.

The V gene is TRBV10-3, the J gene TRBJ2-2; D may be TRBD1 (6 bases). CDR3 size: 15 residues. Trimming pared 7 bases from V and 4 bases from J, leaving 16 bases between. Germline assignment: CDR1 ENHRY and CDR2 SYGVKD. The CDR3 nucleotides are TGTGCCATCAAGGAACAGGGCGCGACCACCGGGGAGCTGTTTTTT. It yields the protein CAIKEQGATTGELFF.

This clonotype was observed a single time. At one end, the junction sequence differs from germline, possibly due to a read error. This rearrangement joins TRBV2 to TRBJ2-7; no reliable D call. The CDR3 is 15 residues long. Germline V gene data show CDR1 as SNHLY and CDR2 as FYNNEI. Here the CDR3 reads CASSEFSGNGYEQHF. The CDR3 bases are TGTGCCAGCAGTGAATTCTCGGGCAACGGGTACGAGCAGCACTTC.

The chain is built from TRBV9 and TRBJ1-4, with D hard to call. The CDR3 is 13 amino acids. From germline, CDR1 is SGDLS and CDR2 YYNGEE. V gave up 0 bases and J gave up 8 bases, with 8 bases separating them. For the CDR3, the DNA is TGTGCCAGCAGCGTAGGAGTGGAGGAAAAACTGTTTTTT. Its protein product is CASSVGVEEKLFF.

This clonotype appeared a single time. CDR3: CASSLGQEYEQYF. In DNA, the CDR3 is TGTGCCAGCAGCTTAGGACAGGAGTACGAGCAGTACTTC. The genes are TRBV7-9 and TRBJ2-7, with D tentatively TRBD1 (6 bases). The CDR3 is 13 amino acids. V lost 1 base and J lost 4, with 8 bases in between. Germline loops: CDR1 SEHNR, CDR2 FQNEAQ (reference sequence).

The chain links TRBV10-2 to TRBJ2-1; TRBD1 or TRBD2 may be the D gene (5 bases each). The germline V gene has CDR1 WSHSY and CDR2 SAAADI. Trimming took off 8 bases at V and 9 bases at J, with 14 bases between the two ends. The CDR3 spans 12 residues. In DNA, the CDR3 is TGCGCCAGCGGGGACGGTGGTGGTGAGCAGTTCTTC. Amino acid sequence: CASGDGGGEQFF.

In this sample, this clonotype turned up a few times. This chain uses TRBV24-1 with TRBJ2-1, with TRBD1 matching over 9 bases. The CDR3 sequence is 16 residues long. Germline CDR1 is KGHDR and CDR2 is SFDVKD. After removal of 3 bases from V and 6 bases from J, the junction contained 8 bases not matched to a gene. The CDR3 region is CATSDVTGTGFNEQFF. The CDR3 DNA reads TGTGCCACCAGTGATGTGACCGGGACAGGGTTCAATGAGCAGTTCTTC.

The chain carries TRBV2 and TRBJ2-3, with D perhaps TRBD2 (6 bases). The germline CDR1 and CDR2 sequences are SNHLY and FYNNEI. V lost 4 bases and J 12 bases, leaving 11 bases between the germline ends. This CDR3 is 11 amino acids long. The CDR3 is CASSVGRSQYF. CDR3 nucleotide sequence: TGTGCCAGCAGTGTCGGGAGATCACAGTATTTT.

This clonotype was found a few times. This chain uses TRBV4-1 with TRBJ1-2, with TRBD1 matching 7 bases. The CDR3 is made up of 13 amino acids. The germline CDR1 and CDR2 sequences are MGHRA and YSYEKL. Trimming removed 3 bases from V and 3 bases from J; junction bases left unmatched: 1. The CDR3 is CASSQDRHYGYTF. Written as DNA, the CDR3 is TGCGCCAGCAGCCAGGACAGGCACTATGGCTACACCTTC.

The chain has TRBV12-3 or TRBV12-4 and TRBJ2-1; a weak D match, TRBD1 (5 bases). CDR3 length equals 13 residues. The V gene lost 7 bases and the J gene lost 2 bases, with 9 bases spanning the gap. CDR3 bases: TGTGCCAGCAAGGACACAACCTACAATGAGCAGTTCTTC. It is translated as CASKDTTYNEQFF.

This clonotype was counted a single time. This sequence joins TRBV11-1 and TRBJ1-1, with a tentative D call TRBD1 (5 bases). The length of the CDR3 is 15 residues. V shed 4 bases and J shed 6 bases, with 18 bases lying between them. Germline loops: CDR1 SGHAT, CDR2 FQDESV (reference sequence). CDR3 protein: CASSSRGGVNPEAFF. In nucleotides, the CDR3 is TGTGCCAGCAGCTCACGCGGGGGGGTCAACCCTGAAGCTTTCTTT.

This clonotype has at least ten counts. The chain carries TRBV5-1 and TRBJ2-5, with 7 bases matching TRBD2. Germline assignment: CDR1 SGHRS and CDR2 YFSETQ. The CDR3 consists of 16 residues. J lost 1 base, V lost 0 bases, and 6 bases had no gene match. This CDR3 reads CASSLAGGNTQETQYF. CDR3 coding DNA: TGCGCCAGCAGCTTGGCCGGGGGGAATACCCAAGAGACCCAGTACTTC.

This chain joins TRBV29-1 and TRBJ2-5, with 8 bases identical to TRBD1. The germline V gene encodes CDR1 SQVTM and CDR2 ANQGSEA. The CDR3 runs to 12 residues. The ends lost 6 bases at V and 5 bases at J; junction bases unmatched: 5. The DNA for the CDR3 is TGCAGCGTCACCACAGGGGGGGAGACCCAGTACTTC. Protein: CSVTTGGETQYF.

The J gene is TRBJ2-7, the V gene TRBV12-3 or TRBV12-4; a weak D match, TRBD1 (6 bases). V lost 5 bases and J lost 0, with 11 bases in between. This CDR3 has 14 residues. CDR3 in DNA: TGTGCCAGCAGTACCACAGGGATCTCCTACGAGCAGTACTTC. Amino acids: CASSTTGISYEQYF.

The chain carries TRBV19 and TRBJ1-6, with D uncertain. V lost 6 bases, J lost 4 bases, and 10 bases lay in between. CDR1 is LNHDA and CDR2 is SQIVND in the germline V gene (reference sequence). The length of the CDR3 is 14 residues. CDR3 protein: CASRPDIYNSPLHF. CDR3 DNA: TGTGCCAGTAGACCCGACATTTATAATTCACCCCTCCACTTT.

The chain joins TRBV10-3 to TRBJ2-7; D is unclear. From germline, CDR1 is ENHRY and CDR2 SYGVKD. There are 12 residues in the CDR3. The V and J ends lost 10 bases and 3 bases respectively, with 13 bases between them. Here the CDR3 reads CASYSEGYEQYF. CDR3 DNA sequence: TGTGCCAGCTACTCAGAAGGCTACGAGCAGTACTTC.